The 18 T cell receptor beta chains below all came from one sample that was sequenced in a study of shared clonotypes between healthy human individuals. The repertoire was sequenced with immunoSEQ multiplex PCR; TCRdb's copy has only in-frame clones and lacks some. The data contain about 960,000 clones, about 80% of them singletons. Sequenced input: memory CD4+ T cells sorted from blood. Subset noted: CD45RA-negative fraction. These receptors were collected from a man aged 18-30 years in good health.

This clone was observed a handful of times. V gene TRBV19 combines with J gene TRBJ1-1, with TRBD1 matching 7 bases. The CDR3 consists of 14 residues. Germline lookup yields CDR1 LNHDA and CDR2 SQIVND (reference sequence). Trimming removed 5 bases from V and 10 bases from J; junction bases left unmatched: 13. The CDR3 region has the DNA TGTGCCAGTAGTGAGGCAGGGGGTCGTTTGGGAGCTTTCTTT. This sequence encodes CASSEAGGRLGAFF.

The CDR3 spells CSVEQQGARGYTF. Here the CDR3 DNA reads TGCAGCGTTGAACAACAGGGGGCCCGGGGCTACACCTTC. This chain connects TRBV29-1 to TRBJ1-2; TRBD1 matches 9 bases. Germline CDR1 SQVTM, CDR2 ANQGSEA. This CDR3 contains 13 residues. After removal of 2 bases from V and 8 bases from J, the junction contained 6 bases not matched to a gene.

The chain recombines TRBV28 with TRBJ2-5; TRBD1 matches at 12 bases. Losses at the gene ends were 5 bases for V and 5 bases for J; bases not matched to a gene: 9. The length of the CDR3 is 16 residues. Germline CDR1 reads MDHEN; CDR2 reads SYDVKM. The CDR3 reads CASSPAGTGGLETQYF. CDR3 coding DNA: TGTGCCAGCAGTCCAGCCGGGACAGGGGGCCTGGAGACCCAGTACTTC.

Comment on this clone: The same CDR3 also results from other DNA sequences found in this sample. V usage is TRBV5-1 and J usage is TRBJ2-5; D ambiguous. Germline CDR1 is SGHRS and CDR2 is YFSETQ. CDR3 length equals 14 residues. Trimming removed 0 bases at V and 0 bases at J, with 6 bases between. The CDR3 region is CASSLAGNQETQYF. The CDR3 nucleotides are TGCGCCAGCAGCTTGGCCGGTAACCAAGAGACCCAGTACTTC.

The chain couples TRBV9 to TRBJ2-5; 9 bases agree with TRBD2. The junction had 3 bases not matched to a gene; V was cut back by 0 bases and J by 3 bases. Germline V gives CDR1 SGDLS, CDR2 YYNGEE. The CDR3 is 15 residues long. CDR3 loop: CASSVDGGGEETQYF. DNA for the CDR3: TGTGCCAGCAGCGTAGACGGCGGGGGGGAAGAGACCCAGTACTTC. Looking up the rest from reference TRBV9 and TRBJ2-5 gives the full variable domain: DSGVTQTPKHLITATGQRVTLRCSPRSGDLSVYWYQQSLDQGLQFLIQYYNGEERAKGNILERFSAQQFPDLHSELNLSSLELGDSALYFCASSVDGGGEETQYFGPGTRLLVL.

The chain carries TRBV7-2 and TRBJ2-5; 11 bases match TRBD2. Losses at the gene ends were 5 bases for V and 10 bases for J; bases not matched to a gene: 3. Germline V CDR1 and CDR2: SGHTA, FQGNSA. This CDR3 is built from 12 residues. The CDR3 protein is CASSLLAGGQYF. CDR3 DNA: TGTGCCAGCAGCCTCCTAGCGGGGGGCCAGTACTTC.

This chain links TRBV6-4 with TRBJ1-1; no definite D call. CDR3 length: 16 amino acids. Looked up from germline, CDR1 is MRHNA and CDR2 is SNTAGT. V was pared by 7 bases and J by 5 bases, with 23 bases between. CDR3 region: CASTFPRVLEWTEAFF. Written as DNA, the CDR3 is TGTGCCAGCACCTTCCCCAGAGTATTAGAGTGGACTGAAGCTTTCTTT.

The chain recombines TRBV5-1 with TRBJ2-6, with D unclear. The CDR3 totals 15 residues. The germline V gene has CDR1 SGHRS and CDR2 YFSETQ. The V gene lost 1 base and the J gene lost 2 bases, with 7 bases spanning the gap. The CDR3 nucleotides are TGCGCCAGCAGCTTGCAGGACCCTGGGGCCAACGTCCTGACTTTC. Encoded protein: CASSLQDPGANVLTF.

This rearrangement joins TRBV5-1 to TRBJ2-7; weak D call: TRBD1 (5 bases). V dropped 2 bases and J dropped 0 bases, with 15 bases sitting between them. Germline CDR1 reads SGHRS; CDR2 reads YFSETQ. The CDR3 has 16 amino acids. The CDR3 sequence: CASSFGDRKSSYEQYF. In DNA form, the CDR3 reads TGCGCCAGCAGCTTTGGCGACAGAAAGAGCTCCTACGAGCAGTACTTC.

The chain employs TRBV27 and TRBJ1-5; perhaps TRBD1 as D (5 bases). The V and J ends lost 0 bases and 4 bases respectively, with 13 bases between them. The germline V gene has CDR1 MNHEY and CDR2 SMNVEV (reference sequence). CDR3 size: 16 residues. The CDR3 DNA sequence: TGTGCCAGCAGTTTATCTTCTGGGGCTGTAAATCAGCCCCAGCATTTT. Translating gives CASSLSSGAVNQPQHF.

The chain is built from TRBV30 and TRBJ1-6; D is possibly TRBD1 (5 bases). The germline gives CDR1 GTSNPN, CDR2 SVGIG (reference sequence). This CDR3 has 14 amino acids. V lost 2 bases, J lost 10 bases, and 15 bases lay in between. CDR3 sequence: CAWSPRGADSPLHF. The CDR3 coding sequence is TGTGCCTGGAGTCCAAGGGGTGCGGACTCACCCCTCCACTTT.

In regard to this clone: Other DNA sequences in this specimen translate into the identical CDR3. The CDR3 spells CASSLRGRGTDTQYF. As DNA, the CDR3 is TGCGCCAGCAGCTTGAGGGGACGGGGAACAGATACGCAGTATTTT. The rearrangement joins TRBV5-1 to TRBJ2-3, with D possibly being TRBD1 or TRBD2 (5 bases each). There are 15 residues in the CDR3. V lost 1 base and J lost 3, with 12 bases in between. CDR1 and CDR2 from the germline V gene are SGHRS and YFSETQ.

This clone has a count of ten or more. The chain uses TRBV2 and TRBJ2-2; D remains unclear. CDR3 length: 13 residues. From germline, CDR1 is SNHLY and CDR2 FYNNEI. Between the trimmed V and J ends, which lost 7 bases and 9 bases, there was a span of 15 bases. The CDR3 nucleotides are TGTGCCAGCACCACTACCACCGACCGGGAGCTGTTTTTT. It codes for CASTTTTDRELFF.

The J gene is TRBJ2-5, the V gene TRBV7-9; 10 bases align to TRBD2. This CDR3 has 16 residues. The trim removed 2 bases at V and 3 bases at J, leaving 6 bases unmatched. Germline V lookup: CDR1 SEHNR, CDR2 FQNEAQ (reference sequence). CDR3 DNA: TGTGCCAGCAGCTTAATGGTGCTAGCGGGGGAAGAGACCCAGTACTTC. This codes for CASSLMVLAGEETQYF.

The J gene is TRBJ1-1, the V gene TRBV7-8; D remains ambiguous. The CDR3 is 12 amino acids. The germline V and J ends were trimmed by 6 bases and 11 bases, with 16 bases remaining between them. In germline, CDR1 is SGHVS, CDR2 FQNEAQ. The CDR3 here is CASSPVAGRAFF. The CDR3 DNA reads as TGTGCCAGCAGTCCGGTGGCCGGGCGGGCTTTCTTT.

The CDR3 nucleotides are TGTGCCAGCAGCCGACAGAGCGATCAGCCCCAGCATTTT. Translation gives CASSRQSDQPQHF. The chain has TRBV7-2 and TRBJ1-5, with a tentative D call TRBD1 (5 bases). Trimming shortened V by 5 bases and J by 5 bases, and 10 bases separated the two germline ends. The germline CDR1 and CDR2 sequences are SGHTA and FQGNSA. The CDR3 loop spans 13 amino acids.

As DNA, the CDR3 is TGCGCCAGCAGCCAAGAATCAGGGAGGTCACCCCTCCACTTT. Protein sequence: CASSQESGRSPLHF. The chain is built from TRBV4-1 and TRBJ1-6, with D possibly being TRBD1 (5 bases). Trimming cost V 0 bases and J 10 bases, with 10 bases left between them. The CDR3 has 14 residues. In germline, CDR1 is MGHRA, CDR2 YSYEKL.

This chain links TRBV7-2 with TRBJ1-2; no firm D call. The CDR3 is 11 amino acids. V was trimmed by 7 bases and J by 9 bases, leaving 12 bases between them. The germline V gene encodes CDR1 SGHTA and CDR2 FQGNSA. The CDR3 DNA reads TGTGCCAGCACCAGAATCGAGAGCTACACCTTC. This translates into CASTRIESYTF.